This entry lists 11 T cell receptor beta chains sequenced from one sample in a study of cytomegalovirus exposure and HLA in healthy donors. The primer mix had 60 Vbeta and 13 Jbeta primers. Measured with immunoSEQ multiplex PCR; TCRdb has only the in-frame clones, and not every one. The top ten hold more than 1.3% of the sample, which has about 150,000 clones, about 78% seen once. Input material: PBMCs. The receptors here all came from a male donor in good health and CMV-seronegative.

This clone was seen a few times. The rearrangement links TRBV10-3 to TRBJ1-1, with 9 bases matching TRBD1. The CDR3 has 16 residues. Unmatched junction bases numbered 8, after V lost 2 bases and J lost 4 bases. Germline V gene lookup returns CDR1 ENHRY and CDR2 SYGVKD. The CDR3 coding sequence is TGTGCCATCAGTGAGCCAACAGGGGGCGGGGGCACTGAAGCTTTCTTT. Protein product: CAISEPTGGGGTEAFF.

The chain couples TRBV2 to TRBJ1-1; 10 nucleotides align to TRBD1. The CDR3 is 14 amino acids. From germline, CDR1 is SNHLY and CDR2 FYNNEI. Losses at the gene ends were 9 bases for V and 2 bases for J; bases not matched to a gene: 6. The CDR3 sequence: CARSRTGGNTEAFF. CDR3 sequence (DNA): TGTGCCAGGTCCAGGACAGGGGGAAACACTGAAGCTTTCTTT.

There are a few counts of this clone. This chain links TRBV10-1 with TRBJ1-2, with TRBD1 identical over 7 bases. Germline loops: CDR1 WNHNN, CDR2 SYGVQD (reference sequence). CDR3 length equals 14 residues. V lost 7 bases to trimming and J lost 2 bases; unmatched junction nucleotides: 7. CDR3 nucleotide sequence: TGCGCCAGCACCGAGACAGGGTTAAACTATGGCTACACCTTC. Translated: CASTETGLNYGYTF.

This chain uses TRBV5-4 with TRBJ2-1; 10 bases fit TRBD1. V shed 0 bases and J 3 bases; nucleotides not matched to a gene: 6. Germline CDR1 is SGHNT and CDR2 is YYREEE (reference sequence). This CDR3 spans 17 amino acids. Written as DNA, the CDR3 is TGTGCCAGCAGCTTGGGGGGGCGGACAGGGGGCTACAATGAGCAGTTCTTC. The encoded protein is CASSLGGRTGGYNEQFF.

The chain's CDR3 is CASSLETPEQFF. CDR3 nucleotide sequence: TGCGCCAGCAGCTTGGAGACACCTGAGCAGTTCTTC. V usage is TRBV5-1 and J usage is TRBJ2-1; D unclear. Trimming left V 0 bases short and J 9 bases short, with 7 bases between. The germline gives CDR1 SGHRS, CDR2 YFSETQ. CDR3 length equals 12 residues.

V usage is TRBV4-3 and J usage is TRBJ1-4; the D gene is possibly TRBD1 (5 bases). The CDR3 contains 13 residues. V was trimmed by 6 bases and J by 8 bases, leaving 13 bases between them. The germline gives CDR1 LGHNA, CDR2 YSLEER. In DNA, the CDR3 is TGCGCCAGCAGGGCCGGGGGTAACGAAAAACTGTTTTTT. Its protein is CASRAGGNEKLFF.

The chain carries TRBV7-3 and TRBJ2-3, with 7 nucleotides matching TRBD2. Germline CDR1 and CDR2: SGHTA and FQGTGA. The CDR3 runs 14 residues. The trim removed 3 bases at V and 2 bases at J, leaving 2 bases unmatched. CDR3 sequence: CASSLRGYTDTQYF. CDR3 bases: TGTGCCAGCAGCTTGCGGGGGTACACAGATACGCAGTATTTT.

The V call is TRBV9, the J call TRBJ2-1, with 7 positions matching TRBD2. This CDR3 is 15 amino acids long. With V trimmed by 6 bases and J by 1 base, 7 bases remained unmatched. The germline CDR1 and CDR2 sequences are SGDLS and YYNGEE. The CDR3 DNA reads TGTGCCAGCACGGTGGGGGAGGGGTCCTACAATGAGCAGTTCTTC. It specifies CASTVGEGSYNEQFF.

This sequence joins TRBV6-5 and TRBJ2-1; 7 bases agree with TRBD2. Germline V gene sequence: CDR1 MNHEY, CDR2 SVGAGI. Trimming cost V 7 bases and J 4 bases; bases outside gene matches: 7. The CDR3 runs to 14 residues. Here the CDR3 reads CASTPPGGYNEQFF. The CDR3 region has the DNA TGTGCCAGCACCCCTCCGGGAGGATACAATGAGCAGTTCTTC.

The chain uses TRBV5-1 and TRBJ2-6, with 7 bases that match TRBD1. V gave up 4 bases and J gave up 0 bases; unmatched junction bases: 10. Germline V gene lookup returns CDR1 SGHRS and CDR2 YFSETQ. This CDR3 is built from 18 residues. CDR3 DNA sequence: TGCGCCAGCAGCCCACTGACAGGGCACGGCTCTGGGGCCAACGTCCTGACTTTC. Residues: CASSPLTGHGSGANVLTF. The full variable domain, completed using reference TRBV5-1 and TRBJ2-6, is KAGVTQTPRYLIKTRGQQVTLSCSPISGHRSVSWYQQTPGQGLQFLFEYFSETQRNKGNFPGRFSGRQFSNSRSEMNVSTLELGDSALYLCASSPLTGHGSGANVLTFGAGSRLTVL.

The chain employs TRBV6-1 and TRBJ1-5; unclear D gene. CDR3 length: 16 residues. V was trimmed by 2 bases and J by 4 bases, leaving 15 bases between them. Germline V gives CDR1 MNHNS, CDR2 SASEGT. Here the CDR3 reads CASSEKSGSKNQPQHF. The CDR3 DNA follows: TGTGCCAGCAGTGAAAAAAGCGGCAGCAAGAATCAGCCCCAGCATTTT.